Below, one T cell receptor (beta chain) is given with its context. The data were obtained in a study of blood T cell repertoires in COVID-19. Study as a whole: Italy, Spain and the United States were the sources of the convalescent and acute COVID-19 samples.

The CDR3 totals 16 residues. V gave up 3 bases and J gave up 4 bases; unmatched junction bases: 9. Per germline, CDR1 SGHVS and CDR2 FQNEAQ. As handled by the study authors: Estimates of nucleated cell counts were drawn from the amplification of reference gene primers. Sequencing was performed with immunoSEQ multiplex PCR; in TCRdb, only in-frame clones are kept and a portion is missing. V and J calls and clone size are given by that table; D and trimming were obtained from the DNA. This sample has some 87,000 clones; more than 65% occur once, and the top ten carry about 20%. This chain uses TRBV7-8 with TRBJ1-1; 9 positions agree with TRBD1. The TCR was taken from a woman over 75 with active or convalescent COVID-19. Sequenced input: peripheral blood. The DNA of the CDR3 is TGTGCCAGCAGCTTCGAACAGGGGGCGGGCGGCACTGAAGCTTTCTTT. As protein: CASSFEQGAGGTEAFF.